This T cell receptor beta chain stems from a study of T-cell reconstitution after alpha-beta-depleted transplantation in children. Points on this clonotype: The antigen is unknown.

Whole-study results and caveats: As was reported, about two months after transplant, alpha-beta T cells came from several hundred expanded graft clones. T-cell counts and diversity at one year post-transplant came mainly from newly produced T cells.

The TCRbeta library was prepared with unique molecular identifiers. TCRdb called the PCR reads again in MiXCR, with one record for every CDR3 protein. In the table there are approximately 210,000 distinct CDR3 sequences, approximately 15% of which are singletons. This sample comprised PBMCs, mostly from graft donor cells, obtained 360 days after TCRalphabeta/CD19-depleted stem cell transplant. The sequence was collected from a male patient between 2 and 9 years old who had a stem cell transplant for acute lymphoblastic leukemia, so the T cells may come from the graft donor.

In nucleotides, the CDR3 is TGCGCCAGCAGCCAAGAGGGCAGGACAATCTACGAGCAGTACTTC. The encoded protein is CASSQEGRTIYEQYF. The genes are TRBV4-3 and TRBJ2-7; D may be TRBD1 (5 bases). The V and J ends lost 0 bases and 3 bases respectively, with 12 bases between them. The germline V gene has CDR1 LGHNA and CDR2 YSLEER. The CDR3 is made up of 15 amino acids.